This TCR beta chain emerged from a study of hypomethylating agent response in myelodysplastic syndrome. The assay was immunoSEQ multiplex PCR, and TCRdb's table has in-frame clones only and misses some. The sample has around 5,500 clones, 75% to 90% seen once. The V segment lost 1 base and the J segment 4 bases; nucleotides outside the gene matches: 9. There are 19 residues in the CDR3. Germline V gene data show CDR1 as LGHNA and CDR2 as YSLEER. This sequence joins TRBV4-3 and TRBJ2-2; the match to TRBD2 covers 13 bases. The sequence was collected from a human donor with myelodysplastic syndrome. Source: bone marrow, taken before or after starting hypomethylating agent treatment for myelodysplastic syndrome (not recorded which). The CDR3 bases are TGCGCCAGCAGCCAAGTCGATGGACTAGCGGGGGAGCCCACCGGGGAGCTGTTTTTT. Its protein product is CASSQVDGLAGEPTGELFF.